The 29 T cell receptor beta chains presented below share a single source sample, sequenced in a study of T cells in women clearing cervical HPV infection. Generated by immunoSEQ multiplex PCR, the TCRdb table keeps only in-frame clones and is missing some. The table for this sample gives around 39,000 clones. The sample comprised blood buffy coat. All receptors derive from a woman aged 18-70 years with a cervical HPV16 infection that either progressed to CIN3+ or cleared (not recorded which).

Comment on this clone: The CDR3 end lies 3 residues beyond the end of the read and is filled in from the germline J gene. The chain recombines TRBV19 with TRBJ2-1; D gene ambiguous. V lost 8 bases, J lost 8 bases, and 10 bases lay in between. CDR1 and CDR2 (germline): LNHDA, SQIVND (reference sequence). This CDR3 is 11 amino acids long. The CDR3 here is CASLGFDEQFF. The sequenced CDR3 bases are TGTGCCAGTCTCGGGTTTGATGAG.

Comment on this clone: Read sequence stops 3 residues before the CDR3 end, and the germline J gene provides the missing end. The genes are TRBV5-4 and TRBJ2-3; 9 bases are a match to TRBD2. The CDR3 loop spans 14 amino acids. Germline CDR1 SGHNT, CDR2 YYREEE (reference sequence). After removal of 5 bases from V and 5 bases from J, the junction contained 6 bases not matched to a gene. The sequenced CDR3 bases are TGTGCCAGCAGGGCGGGGGGGCCGGGAGATACG. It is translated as CASRAGGPGDT. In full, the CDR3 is CASRAGGPGDTQYF.

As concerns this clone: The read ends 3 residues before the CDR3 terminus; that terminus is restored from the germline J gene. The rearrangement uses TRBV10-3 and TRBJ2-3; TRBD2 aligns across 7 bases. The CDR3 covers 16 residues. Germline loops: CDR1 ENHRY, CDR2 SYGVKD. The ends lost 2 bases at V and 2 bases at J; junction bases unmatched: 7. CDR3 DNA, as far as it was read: TGTGCCATCAGTGAGGGAGGACTAGGGAACACAGATACG. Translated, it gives CAISEGGLGNTDT. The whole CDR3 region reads CAISEGGLGNTDTQYF.

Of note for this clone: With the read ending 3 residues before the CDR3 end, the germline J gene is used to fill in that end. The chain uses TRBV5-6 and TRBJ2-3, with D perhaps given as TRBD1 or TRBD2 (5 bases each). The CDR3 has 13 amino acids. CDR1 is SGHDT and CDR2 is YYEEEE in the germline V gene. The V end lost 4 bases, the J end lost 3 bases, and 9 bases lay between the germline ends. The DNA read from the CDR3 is TGTGCCAGCAGCACAGGAGGAACAGATACG. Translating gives CASSTGGTDT. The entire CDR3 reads CASSTGGTDTQYF.

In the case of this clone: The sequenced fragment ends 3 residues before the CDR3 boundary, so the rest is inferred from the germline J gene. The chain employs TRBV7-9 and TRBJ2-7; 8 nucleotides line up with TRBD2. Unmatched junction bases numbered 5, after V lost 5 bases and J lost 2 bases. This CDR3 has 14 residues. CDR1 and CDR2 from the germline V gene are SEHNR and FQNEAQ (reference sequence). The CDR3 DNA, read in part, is TGTGCCAGCAGCATTGGACTAGCAACCTACGAG. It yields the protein CASSIGLATYE. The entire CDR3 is CASSIGLATYEQYF.

CDR3 loop: CASSSGYYGQYF. The DNA read from the CDR3 is TGTGCCAGCAGTTCAGGGTACTATGGT. The rearrangement links TRBV2 to TRBJ2-4; TRBD1 might be the D (5 bases). Read sequence stops 3 residues before the CDR3 end, and the germline J gene provides the missing end. CDR1 and CDR2 from the germline V gene are SNHLY and FYNNEI. This CDR3 comprises 12 residues. The variable domain in full, with the rest retrieved from reference TRBV2 and TRBJ2-4, is EPEVTQTPSHQVTQMGQEVILRCVPISNHLYFYWYRQILGQKVEFLVSFYNNEISEKSEIFDDQFSVERPDGSNFTLKIRSTKLEDSAMYFCASSSGYYGQYFGAGTRLSVL.

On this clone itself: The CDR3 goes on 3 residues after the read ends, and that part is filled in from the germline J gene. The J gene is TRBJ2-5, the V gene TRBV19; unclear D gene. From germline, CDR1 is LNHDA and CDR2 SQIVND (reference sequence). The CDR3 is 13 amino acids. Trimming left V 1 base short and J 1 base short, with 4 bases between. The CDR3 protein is CASSIGAQETQYF. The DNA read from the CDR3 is TGTGCCAGTAGTATAGGAGCCCAAGAGACC.

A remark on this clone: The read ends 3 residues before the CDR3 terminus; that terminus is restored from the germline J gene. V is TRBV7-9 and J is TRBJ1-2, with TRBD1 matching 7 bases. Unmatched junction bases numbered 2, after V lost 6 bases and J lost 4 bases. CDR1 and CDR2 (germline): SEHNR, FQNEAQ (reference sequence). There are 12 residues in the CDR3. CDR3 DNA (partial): TGTGCCAGCAGGGGACAGAGCTATGGC. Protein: CASRGQSYG. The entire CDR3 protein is CASRGQSYGYTF.

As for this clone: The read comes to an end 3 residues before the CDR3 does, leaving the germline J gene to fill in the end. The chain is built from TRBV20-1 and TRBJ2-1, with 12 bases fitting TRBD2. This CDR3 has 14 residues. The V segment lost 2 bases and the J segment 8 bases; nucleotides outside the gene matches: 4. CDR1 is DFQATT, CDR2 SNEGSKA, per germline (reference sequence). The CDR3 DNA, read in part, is TGCAGTGCTAGATGGACTAGCGGGAACTATGAG. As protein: CSARWTSGNYE. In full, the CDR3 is CSARWTSGNYEQFF.

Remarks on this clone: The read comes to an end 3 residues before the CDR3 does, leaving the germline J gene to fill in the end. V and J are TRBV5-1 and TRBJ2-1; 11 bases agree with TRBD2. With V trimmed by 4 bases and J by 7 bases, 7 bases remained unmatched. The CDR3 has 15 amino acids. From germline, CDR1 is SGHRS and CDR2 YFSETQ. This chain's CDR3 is CASSVTSGDGNEQFF. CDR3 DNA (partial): TGCGCCAGCAGCGTGACTAGCGGGGACGGTAATGAG.

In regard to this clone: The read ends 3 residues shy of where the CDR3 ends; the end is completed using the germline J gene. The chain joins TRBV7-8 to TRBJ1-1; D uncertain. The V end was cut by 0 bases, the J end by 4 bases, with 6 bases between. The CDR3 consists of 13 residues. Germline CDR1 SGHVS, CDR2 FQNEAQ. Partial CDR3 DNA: TGTGCCAGCAGCTTAGCGGAGGGCACTGAA. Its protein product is CASSLAEGTE. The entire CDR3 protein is CASSLAEGTEAFF.

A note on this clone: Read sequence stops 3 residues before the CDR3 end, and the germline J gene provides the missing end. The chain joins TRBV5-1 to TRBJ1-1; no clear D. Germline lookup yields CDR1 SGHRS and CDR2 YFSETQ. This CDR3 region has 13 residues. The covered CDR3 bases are TGCGCCAGCAGCTTGGCTTTTGAGGGTCGC. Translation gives CASSLAFEGR. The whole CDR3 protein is CASSLAFEGRAFF.

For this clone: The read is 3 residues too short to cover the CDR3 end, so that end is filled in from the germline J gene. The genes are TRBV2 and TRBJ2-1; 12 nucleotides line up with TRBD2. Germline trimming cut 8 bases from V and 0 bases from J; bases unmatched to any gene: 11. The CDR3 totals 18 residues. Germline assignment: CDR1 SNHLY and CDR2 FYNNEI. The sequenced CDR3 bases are TGTGCCAGCCGAGGGGCTAGCGGGGGGGGGAGCTCCTACAATGAG. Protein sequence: CASRGASGGGSSYNE. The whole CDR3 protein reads CASRGASGGGSSYNEQFF.

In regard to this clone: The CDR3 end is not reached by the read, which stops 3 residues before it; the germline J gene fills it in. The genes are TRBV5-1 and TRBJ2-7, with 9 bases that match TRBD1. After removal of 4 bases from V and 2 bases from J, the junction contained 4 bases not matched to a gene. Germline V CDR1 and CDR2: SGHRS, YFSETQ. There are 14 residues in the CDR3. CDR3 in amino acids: CASSANRGPYEQYF. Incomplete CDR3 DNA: TGCGCCAGCAGCGCTAACAGGGGGCCCTACGAG.

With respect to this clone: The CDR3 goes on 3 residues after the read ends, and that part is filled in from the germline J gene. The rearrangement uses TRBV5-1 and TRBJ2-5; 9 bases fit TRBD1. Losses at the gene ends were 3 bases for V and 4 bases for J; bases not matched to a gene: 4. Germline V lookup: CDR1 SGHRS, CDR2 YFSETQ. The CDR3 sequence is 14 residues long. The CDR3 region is CASSSGTGRETQYF. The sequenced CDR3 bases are TGCGCCAGCAGCTCTGGGACAGGGAGAGAGACC. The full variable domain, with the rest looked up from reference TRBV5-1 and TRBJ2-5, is KAGVTQTPRYLIKTRGQQVTLSCSPISGHRSVSWYQQTPGQGLQFLFEYFSETQRNKGNFPGRFSGRQFSNSRSEMNVSTLELGDSALYLCASSSGTGRETQYFGPGTRLLVL.

This CDR3 reads CASTPQAGGLNEKLFF. The DNA read from the CDR3 is TGTGCCAGCACCCCCCAGGCGGGGGGCCTGAATGAAAAA. The chain couples TRBV2 to TRBJ1-4; D may be TRBD1 (6 bases). The DNA ends 3 residues before the CDR3 does, and the rest of the CDR3 is filled in from the germline J gene. Germline CDR1 SNHLY, CDR2 FYNNEI. Trimming took 7 bases from V and 5 from J, leaving 20 bases between them. The length of the CDR3 is 16 residues.

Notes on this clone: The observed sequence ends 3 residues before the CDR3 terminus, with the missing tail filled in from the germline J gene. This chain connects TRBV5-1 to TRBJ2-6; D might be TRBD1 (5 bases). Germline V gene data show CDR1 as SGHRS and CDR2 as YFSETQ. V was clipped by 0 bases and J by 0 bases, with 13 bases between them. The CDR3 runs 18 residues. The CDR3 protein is CASSLAGTTGSGANVLTF. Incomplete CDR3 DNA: TGCGCCAGCAGCTTGGCCGGTACAACAGGCTCTGGGGCCAACGTC.

The CDR3 DNA, read in part, is TGTGCCTGGAGTAAAAGTAACAGCTACGAG. It codes for CAWSKSNSYE. The full CDR3 reads CAWSKSNSYEQYF. This sequence joins TRBV30 and TRBJ2-7, with D unclear. With the read ending 3 residues before the CDR3 end, the germline J gene is used to fill in that end. Per germline, CDR1 GTSNPN and CDR2 SVGIG (reference sequence). This CDR3 has 13 residues. V was trimmed by 2 bases and J by 3 bases, leaving 11 bases between them.

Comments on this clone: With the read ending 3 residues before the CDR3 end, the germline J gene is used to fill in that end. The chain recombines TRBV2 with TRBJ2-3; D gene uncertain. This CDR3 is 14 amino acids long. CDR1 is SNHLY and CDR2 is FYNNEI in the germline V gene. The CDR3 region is CASSEDSTVLTQYF. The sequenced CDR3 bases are TGTGCCAGCAGTGAAGACAGCACCGTCCTGACG.

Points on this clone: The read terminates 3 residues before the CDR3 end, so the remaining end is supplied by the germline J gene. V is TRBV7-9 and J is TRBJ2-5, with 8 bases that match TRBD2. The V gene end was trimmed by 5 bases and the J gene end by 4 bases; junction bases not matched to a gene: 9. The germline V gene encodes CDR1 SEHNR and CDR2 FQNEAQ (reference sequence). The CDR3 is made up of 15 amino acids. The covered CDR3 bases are TGTGCCAGCAGCCCCCCGGGACGGGGGGGAGAGACC. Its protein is CASSPPGRGGET. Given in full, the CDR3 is CASSPPGRGGETQYF. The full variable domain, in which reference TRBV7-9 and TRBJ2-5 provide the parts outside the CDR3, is DTGVSQNPRHKITKRGQNVTFRCDPISEHNRLYWYRQTLGQGPEFLTYFQNEAQLEKSRLLSDRFSAERPKGSFSTLEIQRTEQGDSAMYLCASSPPGRGGETQYFGPGTRLLVL.

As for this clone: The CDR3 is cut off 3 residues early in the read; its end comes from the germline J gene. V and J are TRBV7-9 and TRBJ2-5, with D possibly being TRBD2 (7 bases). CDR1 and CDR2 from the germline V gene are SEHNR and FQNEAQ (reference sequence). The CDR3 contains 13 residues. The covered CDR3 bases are TGTGCCAGCTTTTCGGGGGGCACAGATACC. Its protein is CASFSGGTDT. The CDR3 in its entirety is CASFSGGTDTQYF.

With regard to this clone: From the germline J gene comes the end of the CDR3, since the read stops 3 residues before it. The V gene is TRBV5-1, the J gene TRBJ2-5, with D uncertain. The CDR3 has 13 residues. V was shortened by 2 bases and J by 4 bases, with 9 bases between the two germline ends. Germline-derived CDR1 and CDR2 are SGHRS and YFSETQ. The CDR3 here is CASSLASGETQYF. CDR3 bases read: TGCGCCAGCAGCTTAGCGTCTGGAGAGACC.

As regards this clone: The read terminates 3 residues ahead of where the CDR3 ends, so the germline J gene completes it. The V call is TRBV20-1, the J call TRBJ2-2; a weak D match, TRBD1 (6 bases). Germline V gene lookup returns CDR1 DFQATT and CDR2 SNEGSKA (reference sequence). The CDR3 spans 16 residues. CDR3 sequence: CSARDRQAIGNSPLFF. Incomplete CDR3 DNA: TGCAGTGCTAGAGATCGACAGGCGATAGGTAATTCACCG.

CDR3 DNA (partial): TGTGCCAGCAGCGTACTTCGGGGGGGGGACTACGAG. It is translated as CASSVLRGGDYE. The whole CDR3 sequence reads CASSVLRGGDYEQYF. The chain uses TRBV13 and TRBJ2-7; 8 bases fit TRBD2. The sequenced fragment ends 3 residues before the CDR3 boundary, so the rest is inferred from the germline J gene. CDR1 is PRHDT and CDR2 is FYEKMQ in the germline V gene (reference sequence). The CDR3 is 15 residues long. Losses at the gene ends were 5 bases for V and 3 bases for J; bases not matched to a gene: 9.

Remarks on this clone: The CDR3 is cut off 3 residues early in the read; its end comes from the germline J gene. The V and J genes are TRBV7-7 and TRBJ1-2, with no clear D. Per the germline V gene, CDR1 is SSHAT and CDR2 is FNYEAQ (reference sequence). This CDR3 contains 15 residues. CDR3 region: CASSLLAGENNDYTF. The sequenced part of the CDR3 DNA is TGTGCCAGCAGCTTACTTGCGGGAGAAAACAATGAC.

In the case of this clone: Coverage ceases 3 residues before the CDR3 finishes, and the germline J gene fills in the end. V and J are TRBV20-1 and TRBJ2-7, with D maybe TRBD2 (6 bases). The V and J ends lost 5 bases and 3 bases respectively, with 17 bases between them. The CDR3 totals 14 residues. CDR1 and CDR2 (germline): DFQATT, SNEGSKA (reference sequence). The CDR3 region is CSARHPTRGYEQYF. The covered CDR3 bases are TGCAGTGCTCGACACCCGACTAGAGGCTACGAG.

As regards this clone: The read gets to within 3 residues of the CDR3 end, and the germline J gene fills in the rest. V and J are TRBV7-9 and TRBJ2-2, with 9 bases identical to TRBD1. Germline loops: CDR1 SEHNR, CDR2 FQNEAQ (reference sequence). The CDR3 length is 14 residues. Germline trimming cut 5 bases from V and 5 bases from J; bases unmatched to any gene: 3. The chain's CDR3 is CASSTTGGTGELFF. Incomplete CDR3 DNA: TGTGCCAGCAGCACGACAGGGGGAACCGGGGAG.

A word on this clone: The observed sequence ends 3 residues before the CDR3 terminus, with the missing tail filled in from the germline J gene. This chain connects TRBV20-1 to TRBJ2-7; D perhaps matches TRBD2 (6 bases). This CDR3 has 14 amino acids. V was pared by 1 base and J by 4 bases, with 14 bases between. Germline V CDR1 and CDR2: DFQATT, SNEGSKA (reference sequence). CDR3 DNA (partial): TGCAGTGCTAGAGGGAGGGCAGACCCATACGAG. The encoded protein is CSARGRADPYE. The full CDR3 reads CSARGRADPYEQYF.

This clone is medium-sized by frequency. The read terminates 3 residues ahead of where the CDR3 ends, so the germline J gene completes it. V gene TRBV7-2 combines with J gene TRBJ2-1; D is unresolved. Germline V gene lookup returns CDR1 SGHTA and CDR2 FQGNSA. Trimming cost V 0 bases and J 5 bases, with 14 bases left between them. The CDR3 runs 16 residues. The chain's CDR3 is CASSLAGSPTNNEQFF. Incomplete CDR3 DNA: TGTGCCAGCAGCTTAGCTGGTAGCCCCACAAACAATGAG.